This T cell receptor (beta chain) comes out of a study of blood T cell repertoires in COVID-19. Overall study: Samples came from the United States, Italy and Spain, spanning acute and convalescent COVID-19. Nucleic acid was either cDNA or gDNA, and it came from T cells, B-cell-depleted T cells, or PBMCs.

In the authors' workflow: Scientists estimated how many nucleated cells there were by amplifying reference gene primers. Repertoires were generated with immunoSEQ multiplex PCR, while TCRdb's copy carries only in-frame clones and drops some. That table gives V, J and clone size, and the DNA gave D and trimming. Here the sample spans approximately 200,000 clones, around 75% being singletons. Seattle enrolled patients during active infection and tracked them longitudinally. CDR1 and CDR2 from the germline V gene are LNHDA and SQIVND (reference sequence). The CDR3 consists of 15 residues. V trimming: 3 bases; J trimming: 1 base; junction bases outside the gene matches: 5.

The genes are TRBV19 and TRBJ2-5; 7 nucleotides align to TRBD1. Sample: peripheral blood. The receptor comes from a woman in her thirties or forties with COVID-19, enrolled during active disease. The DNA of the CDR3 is TGTGCCAGTAGTATCGGTTCAGGGGGCCAAGAGACCCAGTACTTC. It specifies CASSIGSGGQETQYF.